These 21 T cell receptor beta chains originate from one sample sequenced in a study of cytomegalovirus exposure and HLA in healthy donors. Vbeta (60) and Jbeta (13) primers were used in the PCR. Assay: immunoSEQ multiplex PCR; the TCRdb copy retains only in-frame clones and omits some. Of about 130,000 clones listed, around 71% are singletons. The sample comprised PBMCs. The receptors derive from a woman in her sixties in good health and CMV-seropositive.

The table lists this clone with a few counts. The genes are TRBV5-1 and TRBJ2-3; 11 nucleotides align to TRBD2. CDR3 length equals 17 residues. V lost 0 bases to trimming and J lost 0 bases; unmatched junction nucleotides: 3. CDR1 and CDR2 from the germline V gene are SGHRS and YFSETQ. This chain's CDR3 is CASSLGGLAASTDTQYF. The CDR3 DNA reads TGCGCCAGCAGCTTGGGGGGACTAGCGGCTAGCACAGATACGCAGTATTTT.

The chain couples TRBV5-1 to TRBJ1-2; D remains ambiguous. The V end was cut by 3 bases, the J end by 2 bases, with 11 bases between. This CDR3 region has 14 residues. Germline CDR1 reads SGHRS; CDR2 reads YFSETQ. The CDR3 DNA sequence: TGCGCCAGCAGCTCCCTCGGAGGGAACTATGGCTACACCTTC. Translating it yields CASSSLGGNYGYTF.

This chain connects TRBV6-1 to TRBJ2-1; D not resolved. Per germline, CDR1 MNHNS and CDR2 SASEGT. Trimming removed 4 bases at V and 2 bases at J, with 15 bases between. The length of the CDR3 is 16 residues. The CDR3 nucleotides are TGTGCCAGCAGTGTGGAGACCAAGGCACCCTACAATGAGCAGTTCTTC. It translates to CASSVETKAPYNEQFF.

In this sample, this clone turned up once. This chain joins TRBV9 and TRBJ2-1; 15 positions match TRBD2. The ends lost 3 bases at V and 10 bases at J; junction bases unmatched: 5. This CDR3 region has 15 residues. The germline V gene has CDR1 SGDLS and CDR2 YYNGEE. CDR3 in DNA: TGTGCCAGCAGCGCCCCCGGGACTAGCGGGGGGGAGCAGTTCTTC. This gives the protein CASSAPGTSGGEQFF.

This clone came up a few times. The chain combines TRBV6-5 with TRBJ1-4; a possible D gene is TRBD1 (6 bases). V lost 6 bases, J lost 10 bases, and 18 bases lay in between. The CDR3 consists of 14 residues. Germline V gene data show CDR1 as MNHEY and CDR2 as SVGAGI. CDR3 DNA sequence: TGTGCCAGCAGAAGGACGGGGGGCGCATTAAAACTGTTTTTT. Translating gives CASRRTGGALKLFF.

This chain connects TRBV5-1 to TRBJ2-7; 15 bases map to TRBD2. The CDR3 consists of 19 residues. The V gene end was trimmed by 0 bases and the J gene end by 1 base; junction bases not matched to a gene: 8. Germline V gives CDR1 SGHRS, CDR2 YFSETQ. CDR3 loop: CASSLAGLAGGPGSYEQYF. The CDR3 coding sequence is TGCGCCAGCAGCTTGGCAGGACTAGCGGGGGGGCCGGGGTCCTACGAGCAGTACTTC.

The table lists this clone with a count of one. The V gene is TRBV5-1, the J gene TRBJ2-7, with D possibly matching TRBD1 (6 bases). The CDR3 length is 15 residues. CDR1 SGHRS and CDR2 YFSETQ come from the germline V gene. The ends were cut back, 1 base at V and 4 bases at J, with 15 bases in the middle. The chain's CDR3 is CASSLTGRDRYEQYF. The CDR3 DNA follows: TGCGCCAGCAGCTTGACAGGCCGAGACAGGTACGAGCAGTACTTC.

The sample holds a few counts of this clone. The V gene is TRBV5-6, the J gene TRBJ1-1; D is unresolved. This CDR3 has 14 residues. Trimming removed 0 bases from V and 3 bases from J, with 9 bases in between. Germline assignment: CDR1 SGHDT and CDR2 YYEEEE. CDR3 coding DNA: TGTGCCAGCAGCTTGGAACGGGGAGACACTGAAGCTTTCTTT. This encodes CASSLERGDTEAFF.

The rearrangement uses TRBV6-5 and TRBJ1-3; D might be TRBD1 (5 bases). V gave up 2 bases and J gave up 3 bases, with 14 bases separating them. The CDR3 is 16 residues long. Germline-derived CDR1 and CDR2 are MNHEY and SVGAGI. CDR3 sequence reads: CASSYGLQGYGNTIYF. The CDR3 DNA is TGTGCCAGCAGTTACGGTTTGCAGGGCTATGGAAACACCATATATTTT.

The chain links TRBV29-1 to TRBJ2-2; a weak D match, TRBD2 (6 bases). Germline CDR1 is SQVTM and CDR2 is ANQGSEA. The CDR3 covers 13 residues. V lost 5 bases, J lost 7 bases, and 14 bases lay in between. The chain's CDR3 is CSVLRDSGGELFF. CDR3 DNA: TGCAGCGTTCTCAGGGATAGCGGCGGGGAGCTGTTTTTT.

The V call is TRBV27, the J call TRBJ1-2, with D unresolved. Deletions cut 3 bases from V and 4 bases from J, with 12 bases between. Germline V gene data show CDR1 as MNHEY and CDR2 as SMNVEV (reference sequence). CDR3 length: 14 residues. The CDR3 DNA follows: TGTGCCAGCAGTTTGTCCCGGACTGTCTATGGCTACACCTTC. Translation gives CASSLSRTVYGYTF.

The chain recombines TRBV7-8 with TRBJ1-1, with 8 positions matching TRBD1. V shed 0 bases and J 0 bases; nucleotides not matched to a gene: 3. The CDR3 runs 16 residues. Germline loops: CDR1 SGHVS, CDR2 FQNEAQ. The CDR3 sequence is CASSLASTGVNTEAFF. Here the CDR3 DNA reads TGTGCCAGCAGCTTAGCATCGACAGGGGTGAACACTGAAGCTTTCTTT.

This chain joins TRBV5-1 and TRBJ2-7; 10 bases line up with TRBD1. CDR1 SGHRS and CDR2 YFSETQ come from the germline V gene. The CDR3 has 15 residues. The V segment lost 6 bases and the J segment 4 bases; nucleotides outside the gene matches: 10. CDR3 bases: TGCGCCAGCACCCCCTCGGACAGGGGGAAATACGAGCAGTACTTC. Translating it yields CASTPSDRGKYEQYF. Full variable domain (missing parts from reference TRBV5-1 and TRBJ2-7): KAGVTQTPRYLIKTRGQQVTLSCSPISGHRSVSWYQQTPGQGLQFLFEYFSETQRNKGNFPGRFSGRQFSNSRSEMNVSTLELGDSALYLCASTPSDRGKYEQYFGPGTRLTVT.

This chain connects TRBV6-1 to TRBJ2-5; TRBD2 is a possible D gene (7 bases). CDR1 is MNHNS, CDR2 SASEGT, per germline. The CDR3 is 17 residues long. V shed 2 bases and J shed 4 bases, with 20 bases lying between them. CDR3 sequence reads: CASSEYLAGGRGETQYF. CDR3 coding DNA: TGTGCCAGCAGTGAATATCTCGCCGGGGGGCGGGGAGAGACCCAGTACTTC.

This clone occurred a few times. CDR3 sequence reads: CASSLSLVQRDNNEKLFF. The CDR3 nucleotides read TGTGCCAGCAGCTTGTCCCTCGTACAGCGGGACAATAATGAAAAACTGTTTTTT. The chain employs TRBV7-9 and TRBJ1-4, with a weak D call TRBD1 (6 bases). Germline-derived CDR1 and CDR2 are SEHNR and FQNEAQ (reference sequence). V lost 3 bases and J 4 bases, leaving 21 bases between the germline ends. This CDR3 has 18 amino acids.

The rearrangement links TRBV23-1 to TRBJ1-5, with 10 bases fitting TRBD1. TRBV23-1 is designated an ORF whose function remains uncertain. The CDR3 is 19 amino acids. Trimming took 0 bases from V and 7 from J; bases not matched to a gene: 15. The CDR3 DNA sequence: TGCGCCAGCAGTCAATCGAGGGTTCCGGGACAGGGGACTTGGCAGCCCCAGCATTTT. Its translation is CASSQSRVPGQGTWQPQHF.

The chain recombines TRBV7-9 with TRBJ2-4; weak D call: TRBD2 (6 bases). The germline gives CDR1 SEHNR, CDR2 FQNEAQ (reference sequence). There are 16 residues in the CDR3. Trimming left V 5 bases short and J 1 base short, with 15 bases between. This CDR3 reads CASSALSGPAKNIQYF. CDR3 sequence (DNA): TGTGCCAGCAGCGCCCTTAGCGGACCCGCCAAAAACATTCAGTACTTC.

The chain has TRBV27 and TRBJ1-5; no firm D call. The CDR3 runs to 16 residues. V was pared by 2 bases and J by 2 bases, with 13 bases between. Germline values: CDR1 MNHEY, CDR2 SMNVEV (reference sequence). The CDR3 sequence is CASSLRGESGNQPQHF. The DNA for the CDR3 is TGTGCCAGCAGTTTAAGAGGAGAGAGCGGCAATCAGCCCCAGCATTTT.

This chain links TRBV7-8 with TRBJ1-1; maybe TRBD1 (5 bases). Germline CDR1 and CDR2: SGHVS and FQNEAQ. CDR3 length: 14 residues. Trimming removed 7 bases from V and 5 bases from J, with 17 bases in between. CDR3 nucleotide sequence: TGTGCCAGCACCTCTCCAGCAGGGCGAACTGAAGCTTTCTTT. Its translation is CASTSPAGRTEAFF.

The chain is built from TRBV7-9 and TRBJ2-4; 8 bases agree with TRBD1. Looked up from germline, CDR1 is SEHNR and CDR2 is FQNEAQ (reference sequence). CDR3 length equals 17 residues. V shed 1 base, J shed 2 bases, and the junction held 7 bases outside the gene matches. The CDR3 DNA reads TGTGCCAGCAGCTTAGGGACAGGGTTTGGGTCCAAAAACATTCAGTACTTC. This encodes CASSLGTGFGSKNIQYF. The full variable domain, in which reference TRBV7-9 and TRBJ2-4 provide the parts outside the CDR3, is DTGVSQNPRHKITKRGQNVTFRCDPISEHNRLYWYRQTLGQGPEFLTYFQNEAQLEKSRLLSDRFSAERPKGSFSTLEIQRTEQGDSAMYLCASSLGTGFGSKNIQYFGAGTRLSVL.

This clone was observed a handful of times. This rearrangement joins TRBV5-4 to TRBJ2-7; 11 positions match TRBD2. The CDR3 runs 16 residues. The V gene end was trimmed by 5 bases and the J gene end by 4 bases; junction bases not matched to a gene: 11. Germline V lookup: CDR1 SGHNT, CDR2 YYREEE (reference sequence). The CDR3 protein is CASSPGGTSGLYEQYF. CDR3 DNA: TGTGCCAGCAGTCCCGGCGGGACTAGCGGTCTATACGAGCAGTACTTC.